A selection of T cell receptor beta chains follows, all from one sample in a study of siplizumab effects on memory and regulatory T cells. Some clones are missing from TCRdb's copy, which holds only in-frame ones; the method was immunoSEQ multiplex PCR. The repertoire includes over 80,000 clones, roughly 86% of them detected once, and around 1.4% sits in the top ten. Sequenced: Tregs sorted from blood. All receptors derive from a human donor in good health. Each CDR3 is given with its conserved first and last residue. Each record gives: J gene, V gene, CDR3 protein.

TRBJ2-7	TRBV4-2	CASSHAGTSQKIYEQYF
TRBJ1-5	TRBV19	CASSMDTGGGGGNQPQHF
TRBJ1-2	TRBV30	CAWSGKGDGYTF
TRBJ2-7	TRBV9	CASSPRAAGFSEQYF
TRBJ1-1	TRBV19	CADKGVTGGRGTEAFF
TRBJ2-2	TRBV29-1	CSVTKRGTNTGELFF
TRBJ1-2	TRBV5-6	CASSLYRGGSYTF
TRBJ2-5	TRBV5-5	CASSLTGMETQYF
TRBJ2-7	TRBV18	CASSGTPYEQYF
TRBJ2-1	TRBV10-3	CATRAPLGDNEQFF
TRBJ2-5	TRBV18	CASRTARSRETQYF
TRBJ1-1	TRBV18	CASSPRQSMNTEAFF
TRBJ2-7	TRBV7-2	CASSPGGARYEQYF
TRBJ2-3	TRBV11-2	CASSLDGAADTQYF
TRBJ2-2	TRBV27	CASSLWASGGQTLAGELFF
TRBJ2-3	TRBV11-3	CASRRPGLSTDTQYF
TRBJ1-4	TRBV28	CASSPWTGTNEKLFF
TRBJ1-1	TRBV7-9	CASSSSTGAAFF
TRBJ1-2	TRBV6-4	CASRATGGNGYTF
TRBJ2-1	TRBV7-9	CASSLGQPAYNEQFF
TRBJ1-1	TRBV28	CASSEQGAKREAFF
TRBJ2-5	TRBV5-4	CASSLGRGGETQYF
TRBJ2-5	TRBV5-1	CASSFTGARETQYF
TRBJ2-1	TRBV27	CASSTGTGGNNEQFF
TRBJ2-5	TRBV11-2	CASSLVGDQETQYF
TRBJ1-1	TRBV11-2	CASSPYRAKNTEAFF
TRBJ1-3	TRBV11-2	CASSRVGGTGNTIYF
TRBJ1-2	TRBV6-1	CASSEFGARGYGYTF
TRBJ2-6	TRBV7-9	CASNPARAGGSGANVLTF
TRBJ2-7	TRBV9	CASSDGTRNYEQYF
TRBJ1-2	TRBV5-6	CASSLEKAGYGYTF
TRBJ1-5	TRBV19	CASSIANRGHNQPQHF
TRBJ2-7	TRBV7-2	CASSPDSTFYEQYF
TRBJ1-2	TRBV15	CATSGLRGTGYTF
TRBJ2-7	TRBV5-5	CASSQRDSYMYEQYF
TRBJ1-1	TRBV30	CAWSDLMRGWTEAFF
TRBJ1-1	TRBV28	CASTLIGANTEAFF
TRBJ1-6	TRBV6-6	CASSSPMAPLHF
TRBJ2-7	TRBV30	CAWSQGAYEQYF